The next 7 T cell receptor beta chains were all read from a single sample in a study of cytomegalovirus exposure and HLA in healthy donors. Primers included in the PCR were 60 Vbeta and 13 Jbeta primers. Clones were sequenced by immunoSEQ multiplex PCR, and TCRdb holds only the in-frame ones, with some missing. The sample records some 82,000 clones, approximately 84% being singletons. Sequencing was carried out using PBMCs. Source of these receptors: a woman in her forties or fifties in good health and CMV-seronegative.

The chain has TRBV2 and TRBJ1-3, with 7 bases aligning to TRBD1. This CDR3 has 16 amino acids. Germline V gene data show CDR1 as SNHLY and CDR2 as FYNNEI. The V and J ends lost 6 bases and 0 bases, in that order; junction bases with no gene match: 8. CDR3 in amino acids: CASRTGTELSGNTIYF. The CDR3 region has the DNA TGTGCCAGCAGAACCGGGACAGAGCTCTCTGGAAACACCATATATTTT.

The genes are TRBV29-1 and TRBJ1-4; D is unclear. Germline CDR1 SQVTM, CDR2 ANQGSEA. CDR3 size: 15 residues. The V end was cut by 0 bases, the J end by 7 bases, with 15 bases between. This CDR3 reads CSVEDGGYIGEKLFF. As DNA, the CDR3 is TGCAGCGTTGAAGATGGCGGGTATATCGGTGAAAAACTGTTTTTT.

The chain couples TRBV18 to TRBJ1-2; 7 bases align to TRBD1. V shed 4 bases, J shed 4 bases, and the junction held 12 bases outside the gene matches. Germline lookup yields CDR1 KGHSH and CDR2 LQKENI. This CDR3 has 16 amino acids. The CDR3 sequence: CASSRQGGALAYGYTF. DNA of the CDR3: TGTGCCAGCTCACGGCAGGGGGGCGCCCTGGCCTATGGCTACACCTTC.

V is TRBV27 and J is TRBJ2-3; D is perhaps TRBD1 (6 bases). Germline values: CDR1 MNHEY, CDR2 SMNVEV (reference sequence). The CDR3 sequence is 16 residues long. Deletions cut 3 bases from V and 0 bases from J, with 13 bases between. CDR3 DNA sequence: TGTGCCAGCAGTTTGAGGGGACAAGAAAGCACAGATACGCAGTATTTT. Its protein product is CASSLRGQESTDTQYF.

The CDR3 spells CASSGHRGDYNEQFF. Written as DNA, the CDR3 is TGTGCCAGCAGCGGACACAGGGGGGACTACAATGAGCAGTTCTTC. This sequence joins TRBV7-8 and TRBJ2-1; TRBD1 matches 8 bases. CDR1 and CDR2 from the germline V gene are SGHVS and FQNEAQ. This CDR3 is 15 amino acids long. V was clipped by 5 bases and J by 3 bases; unmatched bases: 6.

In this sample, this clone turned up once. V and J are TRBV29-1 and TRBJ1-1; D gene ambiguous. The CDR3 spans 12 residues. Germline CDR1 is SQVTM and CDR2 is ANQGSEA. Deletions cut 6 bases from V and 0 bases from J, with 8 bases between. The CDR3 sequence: CSVTGLNTEAFF. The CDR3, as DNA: TGCAGCGTAACCGGTTTGAACACTGAAGCTTTCTTT.

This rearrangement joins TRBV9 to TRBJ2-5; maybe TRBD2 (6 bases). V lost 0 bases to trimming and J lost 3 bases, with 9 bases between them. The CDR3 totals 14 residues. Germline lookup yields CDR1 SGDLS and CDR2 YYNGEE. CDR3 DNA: TGTGCCAGCAGCGTAGGGTGGGGGGAAGAGACCCAGTACTTC. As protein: CASSVGWGEETQYF.